Sequencing of this T cell receptor beta chain was carried out in a study of blood T cell repertoires in COVID-19. Study as a whole: Samples representing acute and convalescent COVID-19 were sourced from the United States, Italy and Spain. T cells, B-cell-depleted T cells, or PBMCs supplied cDNA or gDNA.

Original handling: Counts of nucleated cells, estimated from reference gene primer amplification, were obtained. Sequenced by immunoSEQ multiplex PCR; TCRdb stores in-frame clones only, minus some. V and J calls and clone size are copied from that table; D and trimming were computed from the DNA. In the table there are 150,000 to 200,000 clones, approximately 83% of which are singletons. Trimming left V 0 bases short and J 7 bases short, with 10 bases between. The CDR3 is 15 amino acids. Germline V gives CDR1 LGHNA, CDR2 YNFKEQ. This chain uses TRBV4-2 with TRBJ1-6; perhaps TRBD1 as D (5 bases). Source material: peripheral blood. This clonotype was sampled from a woman aged 60-70 years with acute or convalescent COVID-19. In nucleotides, the CDR3 is TGTGCCAGCAGCCAAGAGGTGCAGGGAAATTCACCCCTCCACTTT. It translates to CASSQEVQGNSPLHF.